This entry is about one T cell receptor beta chain. Its specific antigen is unknown. There are no base qualities to consult, and no much larger clone falls within one base. The immunoSEQ Assay, a bias-controlled multiplex PCR, was used to amplify TCRbeta CDR3 regions from genomic DNA. The original pipeline was this. The number of nucleated cells in each sample was estimated from the amplification of reference gene primers within the assay. To quantify the absolute abundance of each unique TCRbeta CDR3 rearrangement, sequence reads were collapsed and filtered. For each sample, productive Simpson clonality was calculated as the square root of Simpson's diversity index over productive rearrangements. In its TCRdb copy, this immuneACCESS table keeps in-frame sequences only and misses some clones. Where compared with another copy, unresolved V genes explain less than half of these, and the others have no known cause. For V, J and clone size, that table is used; D and trimming come from the DNA. A total of 350,000 to 400,000 clones appear in this sample, roughly 90% of them only once. Just over 7% of the sample is taken by the ten largest.

This entry belongs to a study of blood T cell repertoires in COVID-19 (dated by TCRdb to 2020 to 2022). Background for the entire study: The collaborator samples originated in the United States, Italy and Spain and spanned the acute and convalescent phases of COVID-19. The prospective study material was composed of cDNA or gDNA derived from T cells, B-cell-depleted T cells, or PBMCs. The sample metadata nearly always contained a de-identified subject ID, COVID-19 status, age in years and sex. Where available, HLA class I and class II types were obtained from metadata supplied by the sample provider rather than from assay-based typing. The dataset comprised deeply sampled blood TCRbeta repertoires from subjects exposed to, actively infected with, or recovered from COVID-19. The samples were drawn from two sources: the first 160 participants of the ongoing ImmuneRACE study, and 950 to 1,500 subjects contributed by 6 global collaborators. A freely available public database, intended as a resource for researchers studying the immune response to SARS-CoV-2, is where the repertoires were released.

On the study overall, not on this receptor specifically: Clinical and demographic metadata were provided uncurated, with the amount varying by source and participant.

The CDR3, cysteine through phenylalanine, is 15 amino acids long. Only the CDR3 DNA stays, 45 bases, in frame from base 1. The germline V gene encodes CDR1 LGHNA and CDR2 YSLEER. Between the V and J ends, shortened by 6 bases and 0 bases respectively, the junction contains 12 bases. One collaborating source in Seattle enrolled patients during active infection and followed them longitudinally through the course of disease. The collaborating institutions used their own protocols to collect whole blood in K2EDTA tubes. Collaborator samples were shipped for TCRbeta analysis as frozen whole blood, isolated PBMCs, or DNA extracted from either sample type.

Source material: peripheral blood. The chain joins TRBV4-3 to TRBJ2-1; too little of a D gene remains to name it. The TCR sequence derives from a woman aged 55-70 years with COVID-19, enrolled during active disease. The base sequence is TGCGCCAGCAGTATTGGTGACACCTCCTACAATGAGCAGTTCTTC. This encodes CASSIGDTSYNEQFF.